The rows below give T cell receptor beta chains drawn from one sample of a study of beta chain features in type 1 diabetes. Only in-frame clones appear in the TCRdb table, and some are missing; sequencing was by immunoSEQ multiplex PCR. The repertoire holds about 410,000 clones, over 11% seen once, with 0.03% to 0.04% in the top ten. The sample taken for sequencing was naive CD4+ T cells from blood. Receptors originate from a man under 40 in good health. The CDR3 runs from the conserved cysteine through the conserved F or W. Fields, in order: D gene, V gene, clone size, J gene, CDR3 protein, CDR3 DNA. D genes are given only for firm matches. Some rows have no size entry. The others give once, few or many, or a class for an expanded clone.

-	TRBV5-1	few	TRBJ1-2	CASSGTNYGYTF	TGCGCCAGCAGCGGGACGAACTATGGCTACACCTTC
-	TRBV30	-	TRBJ2-3	CAWTLGDTQYF	TGTGCCTGGACCCTGGGAGATACGCAGTATTTT
TRBD2	TRBV7-2	-	TRBJ2-3	CASTEPGLAGDTQYF	TGTGCCAGCACCGAACCGGGACTAGCGGGAGATACGCAGTATTTT
-	TRBV11-2	few	TRBJ2-7	CASSLAGNSYEQYF	TGTGCCAGCAGCTTAGCAGGGAACTCCTACGAGCAGTACTTC
-	TRBV6-5	few	TRBJ2-1	CASNKRGAIYNEQFF	TGTGCCAGCAACAAAAGGGGGGCGATATACAATGAGCAGTTCTTC
-	TRBV18	few	TRBJ2-5	CASSPSEGETQYF	TGTGCCAGCTCACCAAGTGAAGGGGAGACCCAGTACTTC
TRBD1	TRBV7-2	-	TRBJ1-2	CASSLTSGGAYGYTF	TGTGCCAGCAGCTTAACGTCAGGGGGCGCGTATGGCTACACCTTC
TRBD1	TRBV28	few	TRBJ1-2	CASSLPIGTGNGYTF	TGTGCCAGCAGTTTACCGATAGGGACAGGGAACGGCTACACCTTC
-	TRBV7-2	few	TRBJ2-5	CASSPSTPAQYF	TGTGCCAGCAGCCCTTCGACCCCGGCGCAGTACTTC
-	TRBV29-1	few	TRBJ1-2	CSVDRYADLNYGYTF	TGCAGCGTTGACCGATATGCAGATTTGAACTATGGCTACACCTTC
-	TRBV4-3	few	TRBJ1-4	CASSQDSGWKTGIREKLFF	TGCGCCAGCAGCCAAGATTCCGGCTGGAAGACAGGCATAAGGGAAAAACTGTTTTTT
TRBD2	TRBV7-2	-	TRBJ2-7	CASSPRAGGSYEQYF	TGTGCCAGCAGCCCACGAGCGGGGGGGTCCTACGAGCAGTACTTC
-	TRBV4-1	-	TRBJ2-5	CASSLGRLQETQYF	TGCGCCAGCAGTCTAGGGCGGCTACAAGAGACCCAGTACTTC
-	TRBV19	-	TRBJ2-3	CASRLGIADTQYF	TGTGCCAGTAGATTGGGGATCGCGGATACGCAGTATTTT
-	TRBV20-1	-	TRBJ1-3	CSARDSNTIYF	TGCAGTGCTAGAGATAGTAACACCATATATTTT
TRBD2	TRBV30	few	TRBJ2-1	CAWALAGVYNEQFF	TGTGCCTGGGCTCTAGCGGGGGTCTACAATGAGCAGTTCTTC
-	TRBV5-5	few	TRBJ2-1	CASSPTSGHSYNEQFF	TGTGCCAGCAGCCCCACAAGCGGCCACTCCTACAATGAGCAGTTCTTC
-	TRBV9	-	TRBJ2-3	CASSVDSPTAGLYF	TGTGCCAGCAGCGTAGATAGCCCAACTGCGGGTCTGTATTTT
-	TRBV30	-	TRBJ1-2	CAWSVRGDGGYTF	TGTGCCTGGAGTGTACGGGGAGACGGTGGCTACACCTTC
-	TRBV5-1	-	TRBJ2-3	CASSPEQKSTDTQYF	TGCGCCAGCAGCCCGGAGCAGAAAAGCACAGATACGCAGTATTTT
-	TRBV5-1	-	TRBJ2-2	CASSLVGVLSGELFF	TGCGCCAGCAGCTTGGTTGGGGTATTGAGCGGGGAGCTGTTTTTT
-	TRBV9	few	TRBJ1-5	CASSVIPGRYSNQPQHF	TGTGCCAGCAGCGTAATCCCAGGGAGGTATAGCAATCAGCCCCAGCATTTT
-	TRBV11-2	-	TRBJ1-5	CASSLDAFQPQHF	TGTGCCAGCAGCTTAGATGCGTTTCAGCCCCAGCATTTT
-	TRBV7-3	few	TRBJ2-1	CASSFSPGPFNEQFF	TGTGCCAGCAGCTTCAGTCCGGGACCATTCAATGAGCAGTTCTTC
-	TRBV4-1	-	TRBJ2-5	CASKEKETQYF	TGCGCCAGCAAAGAGAAGGAGACCCAGTACTTC
-	TRBV27	few	TRBJ1-6	CASSLSDNSPLHF	TGTGCCAGCAGTTTATCGGATAATTCACCCCTCCACTTT
-	TRBV29-1	few	TRBJ2-7	CSVGKGQYEQYF	TGCAGCGTTGGGAAGGGGCAATACGAGCAGTACTTC
-	TRBV5-4	-	TRBJ2-1	CASSGGFEQFF	TGTGCCAGCAGCGGGGGGTTTGAGCAGTTCTTC
TRBD1	TRBV5-1	-	TRBJ1-4	CASSEPQGEKLFF	TGCGCCAGCAGCGAGCCACAGGGGGAAAAACTGTTTTTT
TRBD2	TRBV30	few	TRBJ2-2	CAWSHRTSGNTGELFF	TGTGCCTGGAGTCACAGGACTAGCGGGAACACCGGGGAGCTGTTTTTT
-	TRBV10-3	many	TRBJ2-3	CAISAGDTQYF	TGTGCCATCAGTGCGGGAGATACGCAGTATTTT
-	TRBV2	few	TRBJ2-5	CASSGGLGETQYF	TGTGCCAGCAGTGGGGGGCTCGGGGAGACCCAGTACTTC
-	TRBV30	-	TRBJ1-1	CAWSGVSNTEAFF	TGTGCCTGGAGTGGTGTTTCTAACACTGAAGCTTTCTTT
-	TRBV7-2	few	TRBJ2-2	CASSSWSAGELFF	TGTGCCAGCAGCTCATGGTCTGCAGGGGAGCTGTTTTTT
-	TRBV29-1	few	TRBJ2-2	CSGGGRGTGELFF	TGCAGCGGTGGTGGAAGGGGCACCGGGGAGCTGTTTTTT
-	TRBV7-9	-	TRBJ1-2	CASSTAGHGYTF	TGTGCCAGCAGCACAGCAGGGCATGGCTACACCTTC
TRBD2	TRBV30	few	TRBJ2-3	CAWSVSRTSGHTDTQYF	TGTGCCTGGAGTGTCTCCCGGACTAGCGGACACACAGATACGCAGTATTTT
-	TRBV5-6	-	TRBJ2-1	CASSLGGLVYNEQFF	TGTGCCAGCAGCTTAGGAGGGCTCGTCTACAATGAGCAGTTCTTC
-	TRBV15	-	TRBJ1-2	CATSRVQITYGYTF	TGTGCCACCAGCAGAGTTCAGATAACATATGGCTACACCTTC
-	TRBV30	-	TRBJ1-2	CAWSPASYYGYTF	TGTGCCTGGAGTCCTGCGTCTTACTATGGCTACACCTTC
-	TRBV15	-	TRBJ2-5	CATSPDRFQETQYF	TGTGCCACCAGCCCTGACCGCTTTCAAGAGACCCAGTACTTC
-	TRBV29-1	-	TRBJ2-5	CSVGALQETQYF	TGCAGCGTTGGTGCTCTTCAAGAGACCCAGTACTTC
TRBD1	TRBV9	few	TRBJ1-1	CASSVGGQLTEAFF	TGTGCCAGCAGCGTAGGGGGACAGTTAACTGAAGCTTTCTTT
TRBD1	TRBV7-9	few	TRBJ1-4	CASSLGQGYEKLFF	TGTGCCAGCAGCCTGGGACAGGGGTATGAAAAACTGTTTTTT
-	TRBV4-2	few	TRBJ2-1	CASSQDPVASNTPQFF	TGTGCCAGCAGCCAGGACCCCGTGGCCTCAAACACCCCGCAGTTCTTC
-	TRBV5-4	few	TRBJ2-3	CASSRTVGGTDTQYF	TGTGCCAGCAGTCGGACGGTGGGGGGTACAGATACGCAGTATTTT
TRBD1	TRBV6-5	-	TRBJ1-2	CASSYPGGGYTF	TGTGCCAGCAGTTACCCAGGGGGCGGCTACACCTTC
-	TRBV10-3	few	TRBJ1-5	CAISGQNWDQPQHF	TGTGCCATCAGCGGACAGAATTGGGATCAGCCCCAGCATTTT
-	TRBV9	-	TRBJ1-5	CASSVDPGVQPQHF	TGTGCCAGCAGCGTAGACCCCGGGGTTCAGCCCCAGCATTTT
-	TRBV29-1	-	TRBJ1-2	CSVEDHRRGYTF	TGCAGCGTTGAAGACCACAGGAGGGGCTACACCTTC
-	TRBV28	few	TRBJ2-7	CASSLQGGRGEQYF	TGTGCCAGCAGTCTACAGGGAGGTCGGGGCGAGCAGTACTTC
TRBD1	TRBV11-2	few	TRBJ2-3	CASSSGQVTQYF	TGTGCCAGCAGCTCAGGACAGGTTACGCAGTATTTT
-	TRBV29-1	-	TRBJ2-7	CSVGLGYEQYF	TGCAGCGTTGGGTTGGGCTACGAGCAGTACTTC
TRBD2	TRBV28	-	TRBJ2-3	CASSFGRASDTQYF	TGTGCCAGCAGTTTCGGGAGGGCGTCAGATACGCAGTATTTT
TRBD1	TRBV9	-	TRBJ1-6	CASSVTGGIPEDLHF	TGTGCCAGCAGCGTTACAGGGGGAATCCCCGAGGACCTCCACTTT
TRBD1	TRBV2	-	TRBJ2-5	CASSEPPGQGLETQYF	TGTGCCAGCAGTGAGCCCCCAGGACAGGGGCTAGAGACCCAGTACTTC